This T cell receptor (beta chain) came from a study of identical twins (dated by TCRdb to between 2015 and 2016). Background on the whole study: TCR alpha and beta repertoires from monozygotic twins, unrelated adults of various ages and cord blood were deep-sequenced to test whether fetal clonotypes persist. To rule out contamination, the twin experiments were replicated at different times with different library preparation protocols. Broad study findings and their caveats: Invariant T cells such as MAIT and iNKT could partly confound zero-insertion analyses, although diverse VJ usage argued against such confounding for most clonotypes. Abundant cord blood beta clonotypes carried fewer insertions; young adult naive repertoires showed a weaker similar trend, while memory repertoires showed none. Excess twin sharing in beta out-of-frame sequences was weaker because fewer shared sequences lowered the signal-to-noise ratio. Conclusions relied on cross-sectional statistical analysis, since the same donors could not be followed over many years. Out-of-frame TCR alpha sequences shared between twins showed an excess of low generation-probability sequences compared with coincidental sharing between unrelated individuals. In monozygotic twins, recombination models systematically underestimated out-of-frame TCR alpha sharing, but the models matched the sharing seen between unrelated individuals.

Of note for this clonotype: The antigen it binds to is not known. The sample holds no much larger clone one base away, and base qualities are not on file.

Every donor in the study was a healthy Caucasian. The twin cohort consisted of three pairs of female monozygotic twins, all aged roughly 18 to 30 years. Positive isolation kits from Invitrogen were used to isolate the CD4+ and CD8+ T cell populations. The library was generated by 5' RACE. Sequencing instrument: Illumina HiSeq 2000. Template switching introduced a universal primer binding site; the final cDNA contained a unique molecular identifier, enabling accurate counting of TCR cDNA molecules. Specific primers in the conserved constant-segment region were used to synthesize first-strand cDNA for TCR alpha and beta chains. To control for contamination, every cDNA library carried two barcodes: a SMART-Mk sample barcode plus Illumina barcodes. Two successive PCR steps introduced TruSeq adapter sequences along with Illumina sample barcodes. TCR alpha and beta cDNA libraries were sequenced on the Illumina HiSeq platform with custom primers. The original methods were these. MiGEC was used to process raw reads and extract unique molecular identifiers, and MiXCR was used to find CDR3 positions. Recombination models were inferred per individual with the repgenHMM and IGoR tools using an EM algorithm. Shared clonotypes were analyzed with the tcR package in R, and sharing was normalized by the product of cloneset sizes. Out-of-frame nonproductive sequences were analyzed to study raw recombination free of thymic and clonal selection effects. The raw public reads went through TCRdb reprocessing: fastp at Q25, MiXCR clone calling, in-frame beta chains kept. Entries that share a CDR3 protein sequence are merged under the most common genes and DNA. The V and J calls reflect TCRdb's pipeline rather than the authors' work. This sample is represented by about 490,000 distinct CDR3 sequences; over 12% of them were singletons. Roughly 0.4% of the sample belongs to the ten largest clones.

These data also formed part of another study, on yellow fever vaccine responses in identical twins. Per the second study: According to the authors, the vaccine-induced T cell response in identical twins seemed to be partly convergent and partly specific to each individual. In the study, vaccine-responding T cell clones were precisely tracked in identical twins.

This TCR was sampled from a woman aged 18-30 years in good health. The sequenced sample consisted of CD4+ T cells sorted from blood.

In nucleotide form, the sequence is TGCAGCGGTCAGACAGGGGGGACCCAGTACTTC. Translated, it gives CSGQTGGTQYF. The chain is encoded by TRBV29-1 joined to TRBJ2-5; 9 middle bases align to TRBD1. Per the germline V gene, SQVTM is the CDR1 and ANQGSEA is the CDR2. The CDR3 sequence holds 11 residues, the cysteine and phenylalanine included. Here the CDR3 DNA is all that survives: 33 bases in frame from base 1. The germline V end is reduced by 7 bases and the J end by 7 bases; junction bases left unmatched: 4. Supplemented by the reference TRBV29-1 and TRBJ2-5 proteins around the CDR3, the complete variable domain is SAVISQKPSRDICQRGTSLTIQCQVDSQVTMMFWYRQQPGQSLTLIATANQGSEATYESGFVIDKFPISRPNLTFSTLTVSNMSPEDSSIYLCSGQTGGTQYFGPGTRLLVL.